This T cell receptor beta chain was found in a study of identical twins (dated by TCRdb to the mid-2010s). Regarding the research as a whole: The study deep-sequenced TCR alpha and beta repertoires from monozygotic twins, unrelated adults of various ages and cord blood to test whether fetal clonotypes persist. To rule out contamination, replicate twin experiments were performed at different times with different library preparation protocols. Study-wide findings and limitations: In monozygotic twins, out-of-frame TCR alpha sharing was systematically underestimated by recombination models, although the models agreed with sharing between unrelated individuals. The excess sharing between twins in beta out-of-frame sequences was weaker because fewer shared sequences reduced the signal-to-noise ratio. Out-of-frame TCR alpha sequences shared between twins showed an excess of low generation-probability sequences compared with coincidental sharing between unrelated individuals. Abundant cord blood beta clonotypes had fewer insertions, young adult naive repertoires showed a similar but weaker trend, and memory repertoires showed no such trend. Invariant T cells such as MAIT and iNKT could partly confound zero-insertion analyses, although diverse VJ usage argued against such confounding for most clonotypes. Because the same donors could not be followed over many years, the conclusions relied on cross-sectional statistical analysis.

All donors were healthy Caucasians. Comments on this clonotype: This receptor's antigen is unknown. One base away there is no much larger clone; base qualities are not given.

CDR1 and CDR2, per the germline V gene, are SGHTA and FQGNSA. V is cut by 4 bases and J by 1 base, and the space between the germline ends is 7 bases. The CDR3 starts with the cysteine, ends with the phenylalanine, and has 13 residues. The entry retains the CDR3 DNA only, 39 bases that are in frame from base 1. The method behind the library was 5' RACE. The reads were generated on an Illumina HiSeq 2000. A universal primer binding site was introduced by template switching, and a unique molecular identifier was present in the final cDNA, enabling accurate counting of TCR cDNA molecules. Specific primers in the conserved constant-segment region were used to synthesize first-strand cDNA for TCR alpha and beta chains. To control for contamination, every cDNA library carried two barcodes: a SMART-Mk sample barcode plus Illumina barcodes. TruSeq adapter sequences along with Illumina sample barcodes were introduced in two successive PCR steps. The TCR alpha and beta cDNA libraries were sequenced on the Illumina HiSeq platform using custom primers. Concerning the study's data processing: Raw reads were processed with MiGEC to extract unique molecular identifiers, and MiXCR was used to determine CDR3 positions. For each individual, recombination models were inferred using an EM algorithm with the repgenHMM and IGoR tools. Shared clonotypes were analyzed with the tcR package in R, and sharing was normalized by the product of cloneset sizes. Out-of-frame nonproductive sequences were analyzed to study raw recombination free of thymic and clonal selection effects. TCRdb ran its own pipeline on the public reads, namely fastp trimming at Q25 and MiXCR clone calling, and kept in-frame beta chains. Here each entry gathers all rows of one CDR3 protein and keeps the most common genes and DNA. TCRdb, not the original authors, processed these V and J calls. Within this sample are around 1.7 million distinct CDR3 sequences, with under 35% of them counted one time only. About 0.25% of the sample comes from the top ten.

Sequencing used cord blood. The rearrangement joined TRBV7-2 to TRBJ1-1; no D gene can be assigned with confidence. The receptor comes from a newborn girl in good health. The DNA sequence reads TGTGCCAGCAGCTCACACCCGAACACTGAAGCTTTCTTT. Translated, it reads CASSSHPNTEAFF. Extended through the reference TRBV7-2 and TRBJ1-1 proteins, this CDR3 yields the full variable domain: GAGVSQSPSNKVTEKGKDVELRCDPISGHTALYWYRQSLGQGLEFLIYFQGNSAPDKSGLPSDRFSAERTGGSVSTLTIQRTQQEDSAVYLCASSSHPNTEAFFGQGTRLTVV.